A selection of T cell receptor beta chains follows, all from one sample in a study of cytomegalovirus exposure and HLA in healthy donors. This table comes from immunoSEQ multiplex PCR, and its TCRdb copy is limited to in-frame clones, with some not included. In the table there are roughly 120,000 clones, about three quarters of which are singletons. The sequenced sample was PBMCs. These receptors all come from a woman in her thirties or forties in good health and CMV-seropositive. Both conserved end residues are part of each CDR3. A row's size may be missing; if present it is once, few, many or a size class.

TRBJ1-4,NA,TRBV5-1,17,CASSLGGGDPPSEKLFF
TRBJ2-5,NA,TRBV5-1,13,CASSLTGLETQYF
TRBJ2-2,once,TRBV6-4,14,CASSQLGETGELFF
TRBJ1-6,few,TRBV10-3,15,CAISEGQSIGSPLHF
TRBJ2-2,NA,TRBV7-2,18,CASSLAVERGGRYGELFF
TRBJ2-7,few,TRBV18,15,CASSPGTGLSYEQYF
TRBJ1-1,NA,TRBV4-3,13,CASRRVMNTEAFF
TRBJ1-6,once,TRBV6-6,16,CASSPSITGNNSPLHF
TRBJ1-1,many,TRBV19,14,CASSTDGGYTEAFF
TRBJ2-7,NA,TRBV7-9,12,CASSLGAVVSNF
TRBJ1-1,NA,TRBV5-6,12,CASSLVQGEAFF
TRBJ2-5,NA,TRBV15,19,CATSRVRSGGGGELETQYF
TRBJ1-5,NA,TRBV4-2,16,CASSQDWEGKPQPQHF
TRBJ2-7,NA,TRBV7-2,15,CASGKGVISVYEQYF
TRBJ2-7,few,TRBV28,14,CASSSARGDYEQYF
TRBJ2-1,few,TRBV4-2,16,CASSQGVGTGYNEQFF
TRBJ2-1,once,TRBV28,15,CASTSGTSQYNEQFF
TRBJ2-5,NA,TRBV7-2,15,CASSLAGTSMETQYF
TRBJ2-1,NA,TRBV4-2,15,CASSQVAGSYNEQFF
TRBJ2-7,NA,TRBV4-1,14,CASSRRWEGPEQYF
TRBJ2-1,NA,TRBV7-6,12,CASRPLGDEQFF
TRBJ1-5,NA,TRBV2,13,CASSQYSNQPQHF
TRBJ1-1,NA,TRBV4-1,14,CASSHHRVNTEAFF
TRBJ2-2,NA,TRBV4-1,16,CASSQVGQVNTGELFF
NA,NA,TRBV2,15,CASSRSSESSYEQYF
TRBJ1-4,NA,TRBV7-9,15,CASSRTGAAGEKLFF